This T cell receptor beta chain was profiled in a study of OX40 agonist ivuxolimab in advanced cancers. Across the whole study: Ivuxolimab is an agonistic anti-OX40 (CD134) antibody, and patients were treated with it. Points from the study as a whole: Low levels of normalized T-cell clonal expansion also appeared in some nonresponders. More expanded clones were seen, on average, in CD8+ T cells than in CD4+.

Measured with immunoSEQ multiplex PCR; TCRdb has only the in-frame clones, and not every one. The sample records about 150,000 clones, roughly 94% being singletons. Germline CDR1 reads SNHLY; CDR2 reads FYNNEI. V lost 8 bases, J lost 4 bases, and 14 bases lay in between. The CDR3 consists of 13 residues. As regards this clone: The target antigen is unknown.

J is TRBJ1-1 and V is TRBV2; perhaps TRBD1 as D (6 bases). This material consisted of CD4+ or CD8+ T cells sorted from blood, taken in a trial of the OX40 agonist ivuxolimab. The TCR sequence derives from an adult with an advanced solid tumor such as melanoma, head and neck, liver or kidney cancer. The CDR3 DNA reads as TGTGCCAGCCAATCACAGGGCGGCACTGAAGCTTTCTTT. This translates into CASQSQGGTEAFF.